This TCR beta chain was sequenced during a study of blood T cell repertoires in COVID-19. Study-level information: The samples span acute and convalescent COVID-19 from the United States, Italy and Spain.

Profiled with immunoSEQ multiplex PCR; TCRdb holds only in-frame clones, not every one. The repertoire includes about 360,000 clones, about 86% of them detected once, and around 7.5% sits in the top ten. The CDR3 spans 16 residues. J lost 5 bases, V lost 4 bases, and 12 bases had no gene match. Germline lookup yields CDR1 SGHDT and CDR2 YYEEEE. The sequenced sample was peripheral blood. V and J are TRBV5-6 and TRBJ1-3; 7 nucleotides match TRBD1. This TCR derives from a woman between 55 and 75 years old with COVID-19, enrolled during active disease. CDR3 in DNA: TGTGCCAGCAGCGATCACCCGGGACAGCGGCGAAACACCATATATTTT. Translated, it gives CASSDHPGQRRNTIYF.